Reported below is one TCR beta chain. Its antigen is not known. This entry is derived from a study of T cell repertoires in cytomegalovirus infection. Study overall: Evidence of both CMV infection and a matching HLA type came from public TCR beta signatures.

V was clipped by 0 bases and J by 0 bases, with 14 bases between them. Germline-derived CDR1 and CDR2 are LGHNA and YSLEER. The CDR3 sequence is 17 residues long. Each CDR3 protein is one row after TCRdb ran MiXCR on the reads. The data show some 800,000 distinct CDR3 sequences, with around a third seen just once and 9.5% to 15% held by the top ten. This sample comprised cultured CD8+ T cells from PBMCs, obtained from culture after CMV antigen stimulation. The chain has TRBV4-3 and TRBJ1-2; D is perhaps TRBD1 (5 bases). The origin of this receptor is a human donor in good health (CMV status not recorded). Some clones in this sample may be carry-over from other donors' samples. DNA for the CDR3: TGCGCCAGCAGCCAAGAGACAGTGGCAGGGACTAACTATGGCTACACCTTC. This codes for CASSQETVAGTNYGYTF.